The 7 T cell receptor beta chains given below trace back to one sample, sequenced in a study of blood T cell repertoires in COVID-19. Generated by immunoSEQ multiplex PCR, the TCRdb table keeps only in-frame clones and is missing some. The table lists some 100,000 clones, 70% to 85% of them singletons, with roughly 2.6% in the top ten. Sequences were obtained from peripheral blood. Every receptor here comes from a man in his forties or fifties with acute or convalescent COVID-19.

V gene TRBV6-5 combines with J gene TRBJ1-4; 7 bases match TRBD1. The CDR3 runs 16 residues. Germline-derived CDR1 and CDR2 are MNHEY and SVGAGI. The junction had 17 bases not matched to a gene; V was cut back by 8 bases and J by 8 bases. DNA for the CDR3: TGTGCCAGCGGATACTCCAGCCTGAGGGGGCGGGAAAAACTGTTTTTT. Residues: CASGYSSLRGREKLFF.

The chain combines TRBV4-1 with TRBJ1-5, with D possibly TRBD1 on 5 matching bases. Germline CDR1 MGHRA, CDR2 YSYEKL. The CDR3 has 15 amino acids. V lost 4 bases and J 5 bases, leaving 15 bases between the germline ends. DNA of the CDR3: TGCGCCAGCAGCCTCACTGGCAGGGTAGATCAGCCCCAGCATTTT. Its translation is CASSLTGRVDQPQHF.

This rearrangement joins TRBV24-1 to TRBJ1-5, with 8 positions matching TRBD1. The CDR3 loop spans 16 amino acids. Germline trimming cut 3 bases from V and 3 bases from J; bases unmatched to any gene: 6. CDR1 is KGHDR and CDR2 is SFDVKD in the germline V gene. As DNA, the CDR3 is TGTGCCACCAGTGATAGGGACAGGCGATTCAATCAGCCCCAGCATTTT. Amino acid sequence: CATSDRDRRFNQPQHF.

In this sample, this clone turned up a few times. V gene TRBV6-6 combines with J gene TRBJ1-3; no clear D gene. Germline CDR1 is MNHNY and CDR2 is SVGAGI (reference sequence). This CDR3 has 14 amino acids. Trimming removed 6 bases at V and 3 bases at J, with 12 bases between. As DNA, the CDR3 is TGTGCCAGCAGGTCAGGATTCGGTGGAAACACCATATATTTT. Protein product: CASRSGFGGNTIYF.

V usage is TRBV6-5 and J usage is TRBJ2-7, with 8 bases lining up with TRBD2. V was pared by 10 bases and J by 1 base, with 6 bases of the junction left unmatched. The germline V gene encodes CDR1 MNHEY and CDR2 SVGAGI. CDR3 size: 13 residues. The CDR3 nucleotides read TGTGCCACCGAGTCTAGCGGGTCCTACGAGCAGTACTTC. Its protein is CATESSGSYEQYF.

In this sample, this clone turned up a few times. The gene calls are TRBV4-1 and TRBJ2-7, with a tentative D call TRBD1 (7 bases). The germline gives CDR1 MGHRA, CDR2 YSYEKL. Trimming took 1 base from V and 4 from J, leaving 14 bases between them. This CDR3 is built from 15 residues. CDR3 protein: CASSQGRAGGYEQYF. Written as DNA, the CDR3 is TGCGCCAGCAGCCAAGGGAGGGCAGGGGGGTACGAGCAGTACTTC.

The CDR3 nucleotides are TGTGCCAACCGAAGGGAGGGGGGGCACAATGAGCAGTTCTTC. Its translation: CANRREGGHNEQFF. This chain uses TRBV2 with TRBJ2-1, with D tentatively TRBD2 (7 bases). Trimming cost V 10 bases and J 5 bases, with 18 bases left between them. Per the germline V gene, CDR1 is SNHLY and CDR2 is FYNNEI. This CDR3 contains 14 residues.